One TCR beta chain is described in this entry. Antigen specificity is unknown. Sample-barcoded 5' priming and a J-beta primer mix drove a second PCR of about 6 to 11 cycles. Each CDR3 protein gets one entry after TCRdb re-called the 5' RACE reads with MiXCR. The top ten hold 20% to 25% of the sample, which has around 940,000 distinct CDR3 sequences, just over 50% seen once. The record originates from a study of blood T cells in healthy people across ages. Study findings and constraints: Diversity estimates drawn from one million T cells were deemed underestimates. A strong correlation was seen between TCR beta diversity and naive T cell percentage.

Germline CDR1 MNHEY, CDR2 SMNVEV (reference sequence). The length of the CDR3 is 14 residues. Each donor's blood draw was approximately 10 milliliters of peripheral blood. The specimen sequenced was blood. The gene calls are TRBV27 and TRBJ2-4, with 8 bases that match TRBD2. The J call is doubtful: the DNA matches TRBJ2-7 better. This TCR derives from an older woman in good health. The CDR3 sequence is CASRLLAGPYEQYF. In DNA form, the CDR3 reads TGTGCCAGCAGATTGTTAGCGGGACCCTACGAGCAGTACTTC.